This T cell receptor (beta chain) was identified during a study of cytomegalovirus exposure and HLA in healthy donors. Measured with immunoSEQ multiplex PCR; TCRdb has only the in-frame clones, and not every one. The sample shows more than 300,000 clones, just over 85% of them seen only once. As for this clone: Its matching antigen is unknown.

Overall study findings and caveats: Confirmation in vitro established that a few CMV-associated chains were specific for CMV antigens. Reports indicated that the classifier achieved high specificity and sensitivity in diagnosing cytomegalovirus status.

Germline CDR1 MDHEN, CDR2 SYDVKM. The CDR3 consists of 16 residues. Between the trimmed V and J ends, which lost 3 bases and 8 bases, there was a span of 19 bases. The sequence derives from a woman under 30 in good health and CMV-seronegative. What was sequenced was PBMCs. V is TRBV28 and J is TRBJ1-4; D gene unclear. CDR3 in DNA: TGTGCCAGCAGTTTTATGTCGGTCCCAACCCGAGAAAAACTGTTTTTT. As protein: CASSFMSVPTREKLFF.